Listed below are T cell receptor beta chains from one sample, sequenced in a study of T-cell reconstitution after alpha-beta-depleted transplantation in children. TCRdb reprocessed the PCR reads with MiXCR, giving one entry per CDR3 protein. The profile shows under 250,000 distinct CDR3 sequences, roughly 25% of them singletons. The sample consisted of PBMCs, mostly from graft donor cells, taken 360 days after TCRalphabeta/CD19-depleted stem cell transplant. The receptor set was obtained from a female patient between 2 and 15 years old who had a stem cell transplant for congenital amegakaryocytic thrombocytopenia, so the T cells may come from the graft donor. Both conserved end residues are part of each CDR3. Each record gives: V gene, J gene, clone size, D gene, CDR3 DNA, CDR3 protein. A D gene is named only where the DNA matches it firmly. Size is stated for part of the rows, as once, few or many counts, or as a class when the clone is expanded.

>TRBV7-2|TRBJ2-7|.|TRBD1
TGTGCCAGCAGCAGCCGCACTACAGGGGCCTACGAGCAGTACTTC
CASSSRTTGAYEQYF
>TRBV27|TRBJ1-2|.|.
TGTGCCAGCAGTTTGGGACTCCGCAATGGCTACACCTTC
CASSLGLRNGYTF
>TRBV14|TRBJ1-2|.|.
TGTGCCAGCAGCCAAATGGGCCCGAAAAACTATGGCTACACCTTC
CASSQMGPKNYGYTF
>TRBV21-1|TRBJ2-1|few|.
TGTGCCAGCAGGAAAGGTTCAGGGGGCTCCTACAATGAGCAGTTCTTC
CASRKGSGGSYNEQFF
>TRBV10-3|TRBJ1-2|.|.
TGTGCCATACAGACAGGAGATAACTATGGCTACACCTTC
CAIQTGDNYGYTF
>TRBV20-1|TRBJ2-7|few|.
TGCAGTGCTAGAGGGACAGAGGTCTCCTACGAGCAGTACTTC
CSARGTEVSYEQYF
>TRBV12-3/TRBV12-4|TRBJ2-3|.|TRBD2
TGTGCCAGCATCTTTAGCGGGAGAGCAGATACGCAGTATTTT
CASIFSGRADTQYF
>TRBV7-2|TRBJ2-2|.|.
TGTGCCAGCAGCCCCATGACAGCGAACACCGGGGAGCTGTTTTTT
CASSPMTANTGELFF
>TRBV27|TRBJ2-3|.|TRBD2
TGTGCCAGCAGTACCTCCTTTGGGGCGGGGGGCACAGATACGCAGTATTTT
CASSTSFGAGGTDTQYF
>TRBV3-1|TRBJ1-2|.|.
TGTGCCAGCAGACAGGGCCATTCTAACTATGGCTACACCTTC
CASRQGHSNYGYTF
>TRBV11-2|TRBJ2-2|.|TRBD2
TGTGCCAGCAGCTTTTCGGGGGGGGATAACACCGGGGAGCTGTTTTTT
CASSFSGGDNTGELFF
>TRBV5-1|TRBJ2-3|.|.
TGCGCCAGCAACAGGGACTCCTCCACAGATACGCAGTATTTT
CASNRDSSTDTQYF
>TRBV12-3/TRBV12-4|TRBJ1-4|.|TRBD1
TGTGCCAGCAGCCAGGGGGTGGGGAATGAAAAACTGTTTTTT
CASSQGVGNEKLFF
>TRBV25-1|TRBJ2-1|few|.
TGTGCCAGCAGTCGTCCCTACTCCTACAATGAGCAGTTCTTC
CASSRPYSYNEQFF
>TRBV29-1|TRBJ2-1|few|.
TGCAGCGTTGAGACGGACCCTTCCTACAATGAGCAGTTCTTC
CSVETDPSYNEQFF
>TRBV20-1|TRBJ2-2|many|.
TGCAGTGCTAGAGGATTGGGGGAGGCCGGGGAGCTGTTTTTT
CSARGLGEAGELFF
>TRBV20-1|TRBJ2-1|few|.
TGCAGTGCAAGAGGTAGGGAGCAGTTCTTC
CSARGREQFF
>TRBV20-1|TRBJ2-7|few|TRBD2
TGCAGTGCTAGAGATATGGTAGCGGGAGGTACCGCCTACGAGCAGTACTTC
CSARDMVAGGTAYEQYF
>TRBV27|TRBJ2-2|.|.
TGTGCCAGCATGTACTTCACCGGGGAGCTGTTTTTT
CASMYFTGELFF
>TRBV21-1|TRBJ2-4|.|.
TGTGCCAGCAGCAAAGAAGCGGAGTTAGCCAAAAACATTCAGTACTTC
CASSKEAELAKNIQYF
>TRBV4-1|TRBJ1-1|many|.
TGCGCCAGCAGCCAGACGGGGACGGGGAACACTGAAGCTTTCTTT
CASSQTGTGNTEAFF
>TRBV10-3|TRBJ2-7|few|TRBD2
TGTGCCATCAGCTTAATGCGGGAGGGCAACGAGCAGTACTTC
CAISLMREGNEQYF
>TRBV7-9|TRBJ2-2|.|.
TGTGCCAGCAGCTTAGTGGGACAACTCACCGGGGAGCTGTTTTTT
CASSLVGQLTGELFF
>TRBV12-3/TRBV12-4|TRBJ2-7|few|TRBD2
TGTGCCAGCAGTCTTCTAGCGGGGACCTACGAGCAGTACTTC
CASSLLAGTYEQYF
>TRBV29-1|TRBJ2-3|few|.
TGCAGCGCCGGCACTAACACAGATACGCAGTATTTT
CSAGTNTDTQYF
>TRBV20-1|TRBJ2-3|few|.
TGCAGTGCTAGTCTGGGGTCGGGCACAGATACGCAGTATTTT
CSASLGSGTDTQYF
>TRBV4-2|TRBJ2-3|few|TRBD2
TGTGCCAGCAGCCAAGGACTAGCGGGAGACTCAGACCCAGATACGCAGTATTTT
CASSQGLAGDSDPDTQYF
>TRBV21-1|TRBJ1-2|.|.
TGTGCCAGCAGCAAAACGATAGGGGGAGGCTATGGCTACACCTTC
CASSKTIGGGYGYTF
>TRBV20-1|TRBJ2-2|.|.
TGCAGTGCTAGCGACACTAGCTATTTGGCCGGGGAGCTGTTTTTT
CSASDTSYLAGELFF
>TRBV29-1|TRBJ2-3|few|TRBD1
TGCAGCGTGCCCAGGGACAGGGGGCATGAAGATACGCAGTATTTT
CSVPRDRGHEDTQYF
>TRBV6-5|TRBJ2-2|.|.
TGTGCCAGCACCCCGAGTCAGGGGAACACCGGGGAGCTGTTTTTT
CASTPSQGNTGELFF
>TRBV20-1|TRBJ1-1|.|.
TGCAGTGCTAGAGTATCCAGAACGGGCACTGAAGCTTTCTTT
CSARVSRTGTEAFF
>TRBV5-1|TRBJ2-5|few|.
TGCGCCAGCAGCTGGGTAGTGGGCCAAGAGACCCAGTACTTC
CASSWVVGQETQYF